This TCR beta chain was documented in a study of blood T cell repertoires in COVID-19. CDR3 length: 15 amino acids. Germline V gene data show CDR1 as LNHDA and CDR2 as SQIVND (reference sequence). V shed 4 bases and J shed 0 bases, with 12 bases lying between them. Some clones are missing from TCRdb's copy, which holds only in-frame ones; the method was immunoSEQ multiplex PCR. Among 150,000 to 200,000 clones listed, 81% were seen once. The specimen sequenced was peripheral blood. The TCR sequence derives from a woman in her thirties or forties with COVID-19, enrolled during active disease. This rearrangement joins TRBV19 to TRBJ1-2; no clear D. The CDR3 sequence is CASSSQAEANYGYTF. As DNA, the CDR3 is TGTGCCAGTAGTAGCCAGGCCGAAGCTAACTATGGCTACACCTTC.